The next 5 T cell receptor beta chains were all read from a single sample in a study of blood T cell repertoires in COVID-19. Assay used: immunoSEQ multiplex PCR; TCRdb lists only in-frame clones, some missing. The table shows a few hundred thousand clones, with 85% occurring only once. The sample taken for sequencing was PBMCs or T cells enriched from blood (not recorded which). The receptors originated from a woman aged 45-60 years who had recovered from COVID-19.

This chain joins TRBV30 and TRBJ1-3; 8 nucleotides line up with TRBD1. Germline trimming cut 5 bases from V and 6 bases from J; bases unmatched to any gene: 12. CDR1 is GTSNPN and CDR2 is SVGIG in the germline V gene (reference sequence). The length of the CDR3 is 15 residues. The DNA of the CDR3 is TGTGCCTGGGTTCCGGGACAGGTAGTCGAAAACACCATATATTTT. It specifies CAWVPGQVVENTIYF.

V usage is TRBV18 and J usage is TRBJ2-5; TRBD2 agrees at 7 bases. Germline CDR1 reads KGHSH; CDR2 reads LQKENI. With V trimmed by 4 bases and J by 2 bases, 4 bases remained unmatched. The CDR3 has 14 residues. This chain's CDR3 is CASSRSSGQETQYF. CDR3 coding DNA: TGTGCCAGCTCACGCTCTAGCGGTCAAGAGACCCAGTACTTC.

The rearrangement links TRBV15 to TRBJ1-1; 7 bases fit TRBD1. CDR1 is LNHNV, CDR2 YYDKDF, per germline (reference sequence). V shed 6 bases, J shed 7 bases, and the junction held 11 bases outside the gene matches. This CDR3 is built from 14 residues. In DNA form, the CDR3 reads TGTGCCACCAGAATAGACAGGGCAACCCTTGAAGCTTTCTTT. Amino acids: CATRIDRATLEAFF.

The gene calls are TRBV6-6 and TRBJ2-1; TRBD2 agrees at 10 bases. The CDR3 spans 16 residues. Germline V lookup: CDR1 MNHNY, CDR2 SVGAGI (reference sequence). Trimming removed 2 bases from V and 3 bases from J; junction bases left unmatched: 4. The CDR3 is CASSYVVAGGYNEQFF. The CDR3 DNA sequence: TGTGCCAGCAGTTACGTCGTAGCGGGGGGCTACAATGAGCAGTTCTTC.

This rearrangement joins TRBV15 to TRBJ2-1; D is possibly TRBD2 (6 bases). The CDR3 runs 16 residues. Germline values: CDR1 LNHNV, CDR2 YYDKDF (reference sequence). V dropped 3 bases and J dropped 8 bases, with 20 bases sitting between them. DNA for the CDR3: TGTGCCACCAGCAGGGGAAGTCTAGGGAGGAGCGATGAGCAGTTCTTC. This codes for CATSRGSLGRSDEQFF.